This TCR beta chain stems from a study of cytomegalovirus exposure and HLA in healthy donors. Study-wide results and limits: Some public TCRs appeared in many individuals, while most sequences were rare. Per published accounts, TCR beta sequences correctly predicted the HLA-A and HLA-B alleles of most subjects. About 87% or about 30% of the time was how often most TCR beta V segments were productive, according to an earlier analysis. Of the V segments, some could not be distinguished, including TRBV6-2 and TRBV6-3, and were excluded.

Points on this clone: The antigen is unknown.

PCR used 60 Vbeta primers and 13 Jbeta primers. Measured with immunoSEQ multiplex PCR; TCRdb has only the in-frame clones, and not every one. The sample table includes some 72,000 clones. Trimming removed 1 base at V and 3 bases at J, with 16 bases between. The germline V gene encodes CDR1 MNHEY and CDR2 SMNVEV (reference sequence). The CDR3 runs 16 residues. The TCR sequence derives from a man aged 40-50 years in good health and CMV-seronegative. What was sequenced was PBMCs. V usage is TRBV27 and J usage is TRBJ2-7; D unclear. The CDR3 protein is CASSLLVEKKIYEQYF. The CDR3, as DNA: TGTGCCAGCAGTTTATTGGTGGAGAAGAAAATCTACGAGCAGTACTTC.